These 18 T cell receptor beta chains came from one sample sequenced in a study of T cell changes during pregnancy in multiple sclerosis. Using immunoSEQ multiplex PCR, the repertoire was profiled, and TCRdb retains in-frame clones only, with some absent. The table lists 35,000 to 50,000 clones, approximately 91% of them singletons. The material was CD4+ T cells from peripheral blood mononuclear cells, obtained after pregnancy. Receptors originate from a female donor in good health, enrolled as a control in a pregnancy study.

V gene TRBV11-2 combines with J gene TRBJ1-2; D might be TRBD1 (6 bases). V lost 4 bases and J lost 7, with 22 bases in between. This CDR3 region has 16 residues. Germline V gene lookup returns CDR1 SGHAT and CDR2 FQNNGV. CDR3 nucleotides: TGTGCCAGCAGCTCACCCCGACAGACAGGTCTTGCTGGCTACACCTTC. It encodes CASSSPRQTGLAGYTF.

The rearrangement uses TRBV4-2 and TRBJ2-1; TRBD2 matches at 9 bases. The germline CDR1 and CDR2 sequences are LGHNA and YNFKEQ. The junction had 8 bases not matched to a gene; V was cut back by 1 base and J by 7 bases. This CDR3 region has 16 residues. The CDR3 nucleotides are TGTGCCAGCAGCCAAGTAAGCGGCGGGAGGGCAAATGAGCAGTTCTTC. The encoded protein is CASSQVSGGRANEQFF.

This chain links TRBV28 with TRBJ2-5; TRBD2 matches 15 bases. Germline V gene sequence: CDR1 MDHEN, CDR2 SYDVKM. The CDR3 is 16 amino acids. The J segment lost 5 bases and the V segment lost 5 bases, leaving 6 bases of the junction unmatched. CDR3 nucleotides: TGTGCCAGCAGTCCCGGACTAGCGGGGGGGCGGGAGACCCAGTACTTC. Its translation: CASSPGLAGGRETQYF.

The CDR3 DNA sequence: TGTGCCAGCAGCTTAGGGCGGAGCAATCAGCCCCAGCATTTT. Residues: CASSLGRSNQPQHF. The J gene is TRBJ1-5, the V gene TRBV7-8; the D is unclear. Looked up from germline, CDR1 is SGHVS and CDR2 is FQNEAQ. Trimming removed 1 base from V and 1 base from J, with 5 bases in between. The CDR3 totals 14 residues.

This chain connects TRBV7-3 to TRBJ2-3; D gene unclear. V was pared by 2 bases and J by 6 bases, with 15 bases between. The length of the CDR3 is 15 residues. Germline V gives CDR1 SGHTA, CDR2 FQGTGA. CDR3 sequence (DNA): TGTGCCAGCAGCTTAGGTGGCGCGTGGGCCGATACGCAGTATTTT. It is translated as CASSLGGAWADTQYF.

This rearrangement joins TRBV7-2 to TRBJ2-5, with a weak D call TRBD2 (6 bases). CDR3 length equals 15 residues. From germline, CDR1 is SGHTA and CDR2 FQGNSA. The V end lost 2 bases, the J end lost 5 bases, and 15 bases lay between the germline ends. In DNA, the CDR3 is TGTGCCAGCAGCTTAAGGCAGGGAAGCGGGGAGACCCAGTACTTC. It codes for CASSLRQGSGETQYF. Full variable domain (outside the CDR3, taken from reference TRBV7-2 and TRBJ2-5): GAGVSQSPSNKVTEKGKDVELRCDPISGHTALYWYRQSLGQGLEFLIYFQGNSAPDKSGLPSDRFSAERTGGSVSTLTIQRTQQEDSAVYLCASSLRQGSGETQYFGPGTRLLVL.

The chain employs TRBV9 and TRBJ2-2; 9 nucleotides align to TRBD2. This CDR3 spans 15 amino acids. Germline CDR1 SGDLS, CDR2 YYNGEE. J was trimmed by 5 bases and V by 2 bases; bases with no gene match: 4. In nucleotides, the CDR3 is TGTGCCAGCAGCGTTAGCGGGAGCAAGACCGGGGAGCTGTTTTTT. It yields the protein CASSVSGSKTGELFF.

This rearrangement joins TRBV7-2 to TRBJ1-2; 7 nucleotides align to TRBD1. Germline assignment: CDR1 SGHTA and CDR2 FQGNSA. The ends lost 6 bases at V and 2 bases at J; junction bases unmatched: 3. The CDR3 consists of 13 residues. The CDR3 spells CASRLDRNYGYTF. The CDR3 region has the DNA TGTGCCAGCAGGTTGGACAGGAACTATGGCTACACCTTC.

The rearrangement joins TRBV2 to TRBJ1-2; 9 nucleotides line up with TRBD1. The J segment lost 7 bases and the V segment lost 6 bases, leaving 12 bases of the junction unmatched. The CDR3 contains 15 residues. Per the germline V gene, CDR1 is SNHLY and CDR2 is FYNNEI. The CDR3 bases are TGTGCCAGCAGCATGGACACGACAGGGGGGGTTGGCTACACCTTC. This translates into CASSMDTTGGVGYTF.

The chain couples TRBV6-5 to TRBJ2-7; 9 positions match TRBD1. Germline loops: CDR1 MNHEY, CDR2 SVGAGI. There are 15 residues in the CDR3. Unmatched junction bases numbered 7, after V lost 5 bases and J lost 2 bases. CDR3 DNA: TGTGCCAGCAGTAACCGGGACAGGGTAGCCTACGAGCAGTACTTC. Translated: CASSNRDRVAYEQYF.

This chain links TRBV5-1 with TRBJ2-1, with 8 bases aligning to TRBD1. The V segment lost 4 bases and the J segment 8 bases; nucleotides outside the gene matches: 8. This CDR3 spans 14 amino acids. Germline V gene sequence: CDR1 SGHRS, CDR2 YFSETQ. For the CDR3, the DNA is TGCGCCAGCAGCCCAGGACAGGGTTTCGATGAGCAGTTCTTC. It yields the protein CASSPGQGFDEQFF.

The genes are TRBV19 and TRBJ2-2; 8 bases line up with TRBD1. The CDR3 is 15 residues long. CDR1 and CDR2 from the germline V gene are LNHDA and SQIVND (reference sequence). J lost 4 bases, V lost 5 bases, and 6 bases had no gene match. Here the CDR3 DNA reads TGTGCCAGTAGTTCCCGACAGGGGATCACCGGGGAGCTGTTTTTT. It codes for CASSSRQGITGELFF.

The rearrangement joins TRBV7-2 to TRBJ2-7, with D unresolved. Germline assignment: CDR1 SGHTA and CDR2 FQGNSA. The CDR3 has 13 residues. The V gene lost 2 bases and the J gene lost 0 bases, with 5 bases spanning the gap. The CDR3 protein is CASSLIASYEQYF. In DNA form, the CDR3 reads TGTGCCAGCAGCTTAATAGCCTCCTACGAGCAGTACTTC.

The chain recombines TRBV7-9 with TRBJ1-6; 7 bases line up with TRBD1. J was trimmed by 8 bases and V by 3 bases; bases with no gene match: 4. Germline V CDR1 and CDR2: SEHNR, FQNEAQ (reference sequence). This CDR3 contains 14 residues. CDR3 sequence reads: CASSLGQTDSPLHF. The DNA of the CDR3 is TGTGCCAGCAGCTTGGGACAGACGGATTCACCCCTCCACTTT.

The chain recombines TRBV5-1 with TRBJ2-2, with D unresolved. Trimming stripped 4 bases from V and 6 bases from J, with 16 bases between. The CDR3 is made up of 15 amino acids. Germline CDR1 is SGHRS and CDR2 is YFSETQ. CDR3 bases: TGCGCCAGCAGCCCCCGCCAGGCGCAGGCCGGGGAGCTGTTTTTT. It codes for CASSPRQAQAGELFF.

The gene calls are TRBV10-3 and TRBJ2-5; 11 bases line up with TRBD2. The V gene's germline CDR1 is ENHRY and CDR2 SYGVKD. The CDR3 sequence is 17 residues long. Trimming at V came to 6 bases and at J to 2 bases, leaving 11 bases not matched to a gene. The CDR3 DNA is TGTGCCATCAGGGAGGACCTGACTAGCGGGGCGCAAGAGACCCAGTACTTC. Amino acids: CAIREDLTSGAQETQYF.

CDR3 loop: CSAGGQGRYTF. CDR3 sequence (DNA): TGCAGTGCTGGGGGACAGGGGCGCTACACCTTC. The chain uses TRBV20-1 and TRBJ1-2; TRBD1 matches 10 bases. The CDR3 is 11 residues long. The ends lost 5 bases at V and 9 bases at J; junction bases unmatched: 3. In germline, CDR1 is DFQATT, CDR2 SNEGSKA (reference sequence).

This clone occurred a few times. The gene calls are TRBV15 and TRBJ2-5, with a possible D match to TRBD1 (7 bases). Looked up from germline, CDR1 is LNHNV and CDR2 is YYDKDF (reference sequence). The V gene lost 1 base and the J gene lost 6 bases, with 15 bases spanning the gap. This CDR3 has 15 amino acids. CDR3 DNA: TGTGCCACCAGCAGAGGTCAAGCAGGGGGGAAGACCCAGTACTTC. This gives the protein CATSRGQAGGKTQYF.